This TCR beta chain is drawn from a study of blood T cell repertoires in COVID-19. In the study overall: The United States, Italy and Spain supplied acute and convalescent COVID-19 samples. T cells, B-cell-depleted T cells, or PBMCs provided the cDNA or gDNA that served as material.

Per the original methods: Reference gene primer amplification in the assay estimated nucleated cell counts. Clones were sequenced by immunoSEQ multiplex PCR, and TCRdb holds only the in-frame ones, with some missing. The V and J calls and clone size come from that table; D and trimming were worked out from the DNA. The sample has 250,000 to 300,000 clones, around 81% seen once. The germline gives CDR1 KGHSH, CDR2 LQKENI. J gave up 2 bases and V 6 bases, and 8 bases lay outside the gene matches. CDR3 length: 15 residues. Material: peripheral blood. The clonotype comes from a woman aged 55 to 70 with active or convalescent COVID-19. The chain joins TRBV18 to TRBJ2-7; 9 nucleotides align to TRBD1. The CDR3 spells CASSLSGTGTYEQYF. DNA of the CDR3: TGTGCCAGCTCGCTTTCCGGGACAGGGACCTACGAGCAGTACTTC.